One sample yielded the 21 T cell receptor beta chains listed below, sequenced in a study of vaccination effects on CD4 cells after COVID-19. Their antigens remain unidentified. Prior to sequencing, the ViraFEST assay stimulated PBMC with viral peptide pools, which expanded the antigen-specific CD4+ T cells. The culture ran for approximately 10 days, and then CD4+ T cells were isolated. Documented for the person is a PCR-confirmed SARS-CoV-2 infection occurring between March and December 2020. Clones were read by immunoSEQ multiplex PCR, and TCRdb kept only the in-frame ones, dropping some. The sample includes more than 15,000 clones, roughly 74% of them seen just once. The source material was CD4+ T cells from PBMCs cultured with SARS-CoV-2 spike peptides, sampled before COVID-19 vaccination. The receptors were sampled from a human donor who had a prior SARS-CoV-2 infection.

The genes are TRBV7-2 and TRBJ2-6; no firm D call. Germline CDR1 and CDR2: SGHTA and FQGNSA. The CDR3 loop spans 18 amino acids. Trimming cost V 2 bases and J 0 bases, with 14 bases left between them. As DNA, the CDR3 is TGTGCCAGCAGCTTAAGGGCAGCCTTCTACTCTGGGGCCAACGTCCTGACTTTC. As protein: CASSLRAAFYSGANVLTF.

The rearrangement joins TRBV9 to TRBJ2-1, with D possibly matching TRBD2 (5 bases). The CDR3 has 14 residues. V dropped 0 bases and J dropped 10 bases, with 14 bases sitting between them. Per germline, CDR1 SGDLS and CDR2 YYNGEE. Here the CDR3 DNA reads TGTGCCAGCAGCGTAGTTGACTCCTCGGGGGAGCAGTTCTTC. Translation gives CASSVVDSSGEQFF.

A single count supports this clone. The chain uses TRBV6-5 and TRBJ2-7, with D perhaps matching TRBD1 (6 bases). Germline CDR1 is MNHEY and CDR2 is SVGAGI. This CDR3 has 13 residues. V was shortened by 6 bases and J by 3 bases, with 12 bases between the two germline ends. Here the CDR3 DNA reads TGTGCCAGCAGGGAGACAGGCATCTACGAGCAGTACTTC. Amino acids: CASRETGIYEQYF.

The V and J genes are TRBV6-5 and TRBJ1-1; 8 bases are a match to TRBD1. The junction had 5 bases not matched to a gene; V was cut back by 5 bases and J by 0 bases. This CDR3 is 15 amino acids long. CDR1 and CDR2 from the germline V gene are MNHEY and SVGAGI. CDR3 residues: CASSLRQGMNTEAFF. For the CDR3, the DNA is TGTGCCAGCAGTCTCCGACAGGGGATGAACACTGAAGCTTTCTTT.

V is TRBV5-1 and J is TRBJ2-3, with 10 bases aligning to TRBD2. With V trimmed by 6 bases and J by 0 bases, 10 bases remained unmatched. Germline V gives CDR1 SGHRS, CDR2 YFSETQ. This CDR3 is built from 17 residues. For the CDR3, the DNA is TGCGCCAGCAACGACAAAAAACTAGCGGGGAGCACAGATACGCAGTATTTT. Translated, it gives CASNDKKLAGSTDTQYF.

V and J are TRBV3-1 (or the pseudogene TRBV3-2) and TRBJ2-3, with D unresolved. The germline V gene has CDR1 LGHDT and CDR2 YNNKEL (reference sequence). The V and J ends lost 1 base and 5 bases respectively, with 16 bases between them. This CDR3 is built from 16 residues. In DNA form, the CDR3 reads TGTGCCAGCAGCCAAGTCTTCACATCGGTGGGAGATACGCAGTATTTT. This translates into CASSQVFTSVGDTQYF.

This rearrangement joins TRBV14 to TRBJ2-1; no reliable D call. V shed 0 bases and J shed 8 bases, with 8 bases lying between them. Germline CDR1 is SGHDN and CDR2 is FVKESK. The CDR3 runs to 13 residues. CDR3 bases: TGTGCCAGCAGCCAAGATGGCGGCGATGAGCAGTTCTTC. Translating it yields CASSQDGGDEQFF.

The rearrangement uses TRBV12-3 or TRBV12-4 and TRBJ2-5; weak D call: TRBD1 (6 bases). This CDR3 contains 13 residues. V lost 6 bases and J 7 bases, leaving 15 bases between the germline ends. CDR3: CASSKGDAGTQYF. For the CDR3, the DNA is TGTGCCAGCAGCAAGGGGGATGCAGGGACCCAGTACTTC.

The V call is TRBV18, the J call TRBJ2-7; either TRBD1 or TRBD2 may supply D (5 bases each). Germline loops: CDR1 KGHSH, CDR2 LQKENI. V lost 2 bases to trimming and J lost 2 bases, with 22 bases between them. The CDR3 runs 18 residues. The DNA for the CDR3 is TGTGCCAGCTCACCAACGCGTCGGGACGGGCCTAGGGCCTACGAGCAGTACTTC. Encoded protein: CASSPTRRDGPRAYEQYF. The entire variable domain, with the rest obtained from reference TRBV18 and TRBJ2-7, is as follows: NAGVMQNPRHLVRRRGQEARLRCSPMKGHSHVYWYRQLPEEGLKFMVYLQKENIIDESGMPKERFSAEFPKEGPSILRIQQVVRGDSAAYFCASSPTRRDGPRAYEQYFGPGTRLTVT.

Only a few counts were recorded for this clone. The V call is TRBV19, the J call TRBJ1-2, with D tentatively TRBD1 (6 bases). The CDR3 length is 17 residues. CDR1 and CDR2 (germline): LNHDA, SQIVND (reference sequence). Trimming left V 5 bases short and J 0 bases short, with 19 bases between. CDR3 amino acids: CASSPGIGQSTNYGYTF. The CDR3 coding sequence is TGTGCCAGTAGTCCCGGAATCGGACAGTCTACTAACTATGGCTACACCTTC.

The rearrangement uses TRBV15 and TRBJ2-1, with 7 bases identical to TRBD2. CDR3 length equals 16 residues. The trim removed 7 bases at V and 9 bases at J, leaving 18 bases unmatched. Per the germline V gene, CDR1 is LNHNV and CDR2 is YYDKDF (reference sequence). CDR3 in DNA: TGTGCCACCAAGACCTCCCTCGGCGGGAGTTTCGGTGAGCAGTTCTTC. Translation gives CATKTSLGGSFGEQFF. The full variable domain, completed using reference TRBV15 and TRBJ2-1, is DAMVIQNPRYQVTQFGKPVTLSCSQTLNHNVMYWYQQKSSQAPKLLFHYYDKDFNNEADTPDNFQSRRPNTSFCFLDIRSPGLGDTAMYLCATKTSLGGSFGEQFFGPGTRLTVL.

The chain links TRBV11-2 to TRBJ1-2; D remains ambiguous. CDR1 and CDR2 from the germline V gene are SGHAT and FQNNGV. Trimming took off 1 base at V and 1 base at J, with 4 bases between the two ends. This CDR3 is built from 13 residues. The CDR3 region is CASSLGFNYGYTF. In DNA form, the CDR3 reads TGTGCCAGCAGCTTAGGGTTTAACTATGGCTACACCTTC.

The chain couples TRBV7-2 to TRBJ2-1; D remains unclear. The CDR3 is 12 residues long. V was pared by 5 bases and J by 3 bases, with 5 bases between. CDR1 is SGHTA and CDR2 is FQGNSA in the germline V gene. CDR3 nucleotides: TGTGCCAGCAGCACTTACTACAATGAGCAGTTCTTC. Its translation: CASSTYYNEQFF.

The chain joins TRBV9 to TRBJ2-2; D possibly corresponds to TRBD2 (6 bases). CDR1 is SGDLS, CDR2 YYNGEE, per germline. The CDR3 totals 15 residues. Trimming left V 0 bases short and J 3 bases short, with 9 bases between. For the CDR3, the DNA is TGTGCCAGCAGCGTAGGGGCTAGCGACACCGGGGAGCTGTTTTTT. Protein product: CASSVGASDTGELFF.

This clone is medium-sized in the sample. The V call is TRBV11-3, the J call TRBJ2-5; D gene unclear. This CDR3 is built from 14 residues. The V end lost 5 bases, the J end lost 8 bases, and 18 bases lay between the germline ends. Germline values: CDR1 SGHNT, CDR2 YENEEA. In DNA form, the CDR3 reads TGTGCCAGCAGCCCCTCCAGCTCCGTTATCACCCAGTACTTC. Protein: CASSPSSSVITQYF.

The rearrangement links TRBV2 to TRBJ2-7, with D perhaps matching TRBD1 (5 bases). Germline assignment: CDR1 SNHLY and CDR2 FYNNEI. Between the trimmed V and J ends, which lost 7 bases and 4 bases, there was a span of 14 bases. This CDR3 has 13 residues. In nucleotides, the CDR3 is TGTGCCAGCAACAGGTACCTAGGGTACGAGCAGTACTTC. The encoded protein is CASNRYLGYEQYF.

This clone is categorized as medium-sized. V is TRBV12-1 and J is TRBJ2-1. TRBV12-1 is a listed pseudogene. This CDR3 region has 14 residues. The CDR3 region is CASSFAGRIPAEFF. The CDR3 DNA reads TGTGCCAGCAGCTTTGCTGGGCGCATCCCCGCGGAGTTCTTC.

The chain has TRBV6-6 and TRBJ2-3; 9 bases agree with TRBD2. Germline V gives CDR1 MNHNY, CDR2 SVGAGI (reference sequence). The CDR3 is made up of 13 amino acids. V lost 4 bases and J lost 4; bases outside the gene matches: 0. Written as DNA, the CDR3 is TGTGCCAGCAGTTTAGCGGGAGCAGATACGCAGTATTTT. Translated: CASSLAGADTQYF.

The sample holds a few counts of this clone. This chain joins TRBV2 and TRBJ1-6, with TRBD1 matching 10 bases. V was pared by 8 bases and J by 7 bases, with 8 bases of the junction left unmatched. The germline V gene encodes CDR1 SNHLY and CDR2 FYNNEI. The CDR3 extends over 15 amino acids. CDR3 nucleotides: TGTGCCAGCGGAGAGGACAGGGGGATGAATTCACCCCTCCACTTT. This translates into CASGEDRGMNSPLHF.

The chain couples TRBV9 to TRBJ2-5, with D perhaps matching TRBD1 or TRBD2 (5 bases each). Germline V CDR1 and CDR2: SGDLS, YYNGEE. Trimming took 4 bases from V and 5 from J, leaving 18 bases between them. The CDR3 is made up of 15 amino acids. This CDR3 reads CASSKGPTLGETQYF. In DNA, the CDR3 is TGTGCCAGCAGCAAGGGACCTACCCTCGGGGAGACCCAGTACTTC.

The chain employs TRBV9 and TRBJ1-6; no firm D call. The CDR3 sequence is 18 residues long. The V gene's germline CDR1 is SGDLS and CDR2 YYNGEE. V was clipped by 0 bases and J by 0 bases, with 13 bases between them. In nucleotides, the CDR3 is TGTGCCAGCAGCGTAGAGGATGGCTACAGCTCCTATAATTCACCCCTCCACTTT. It encodes CASSVEDGYSSYNSPLHF.